These 4 T cell receptor beta chains were sequenced from one sample in a study of T-cell memory formation after mild COVID-19. TCRdb redid the calling of the 5' RACE reads with MiXCR, one entry per CDR3 protein. The sample lists 380,000 or so distinct CDR3 sequences, approximately 15% occurring once. The material sequenced was PBMCs or a T cell subset sorted from them (not recorded which). The receptors stem from a man between 18 and 29 years old who had mild COVID-19 (a few samples of this study predate the infection). Cell type and time point are not known.

The CDR3 bases are TGCGCCAGCAGCCAAGTGGACCAGTCGGAAGAGACCCAGTACTTC. Translated, it gives CASSQVDQSEETQYF. The gene calls are TRBV4-1 and TRBJ2-5; no definite D call. The CDR3 loop spans 15 amino acids. From germline, CDR1 is MGHRA and CDR2 YSYEKL. The V and J ends lost 1 base and 3 bases respectively, with 12 bases between them.

This clonotype has at least ten counts. The V and J genes are TRBV4-1 and TRBJ2-5; maybe TRBD2 (6 bases). The CDR3 contains 17 residues. The germline V gene has CDR1 MGHRA and CDR2 YSYEKL. Trimming pared 3 bases from V and 3 bases from J, leaving 20 bases between. The DNA of the CDR3 is TGCGCCAGCAGCCAGATACCAATTCCTTCGGGGGAAGAGACCCAGTACTTC. It specifies CASSQIPIPSGEETQYF.

This clonotype has just a few counts. The chain links TRBV25-1 to TRBJ2-1, with D unresolved. The CDR3 is made up of 18 amino acids. V lost 4 bases and J 0 bases, leaving 19 bases between the germline ends. In germline, CDR1 is MGHDK, CDR2 SYGVNS. The CDR3 DNA reads TGTGCCAGCAGTGGCTTCGATGATGAGTCACGCTCCTACAATGAGCAGTTCTTC. The encoded protein is CASSGFDDESRSYNEQFF.

This clonotype was counted a few times. V usage is TRBV4-1 and J usage is TRBJ1-2; TRBD1 matches at 9 bases. CDR1 MGHRA and CDR2 YSYEKL come from the germline V gene. The ends lost 3 bases at V and 6 bases at J; junction bases unmatched: 11. This CDR3 is 16 amino acids long. The CDR3 DNA sequence: TGCGCCAGCAGCCAGCGTGTCGGGACAGGGCTGGATGGCTACACCTTC. Encoded protein: CASSQRVGTGLDGYTF.